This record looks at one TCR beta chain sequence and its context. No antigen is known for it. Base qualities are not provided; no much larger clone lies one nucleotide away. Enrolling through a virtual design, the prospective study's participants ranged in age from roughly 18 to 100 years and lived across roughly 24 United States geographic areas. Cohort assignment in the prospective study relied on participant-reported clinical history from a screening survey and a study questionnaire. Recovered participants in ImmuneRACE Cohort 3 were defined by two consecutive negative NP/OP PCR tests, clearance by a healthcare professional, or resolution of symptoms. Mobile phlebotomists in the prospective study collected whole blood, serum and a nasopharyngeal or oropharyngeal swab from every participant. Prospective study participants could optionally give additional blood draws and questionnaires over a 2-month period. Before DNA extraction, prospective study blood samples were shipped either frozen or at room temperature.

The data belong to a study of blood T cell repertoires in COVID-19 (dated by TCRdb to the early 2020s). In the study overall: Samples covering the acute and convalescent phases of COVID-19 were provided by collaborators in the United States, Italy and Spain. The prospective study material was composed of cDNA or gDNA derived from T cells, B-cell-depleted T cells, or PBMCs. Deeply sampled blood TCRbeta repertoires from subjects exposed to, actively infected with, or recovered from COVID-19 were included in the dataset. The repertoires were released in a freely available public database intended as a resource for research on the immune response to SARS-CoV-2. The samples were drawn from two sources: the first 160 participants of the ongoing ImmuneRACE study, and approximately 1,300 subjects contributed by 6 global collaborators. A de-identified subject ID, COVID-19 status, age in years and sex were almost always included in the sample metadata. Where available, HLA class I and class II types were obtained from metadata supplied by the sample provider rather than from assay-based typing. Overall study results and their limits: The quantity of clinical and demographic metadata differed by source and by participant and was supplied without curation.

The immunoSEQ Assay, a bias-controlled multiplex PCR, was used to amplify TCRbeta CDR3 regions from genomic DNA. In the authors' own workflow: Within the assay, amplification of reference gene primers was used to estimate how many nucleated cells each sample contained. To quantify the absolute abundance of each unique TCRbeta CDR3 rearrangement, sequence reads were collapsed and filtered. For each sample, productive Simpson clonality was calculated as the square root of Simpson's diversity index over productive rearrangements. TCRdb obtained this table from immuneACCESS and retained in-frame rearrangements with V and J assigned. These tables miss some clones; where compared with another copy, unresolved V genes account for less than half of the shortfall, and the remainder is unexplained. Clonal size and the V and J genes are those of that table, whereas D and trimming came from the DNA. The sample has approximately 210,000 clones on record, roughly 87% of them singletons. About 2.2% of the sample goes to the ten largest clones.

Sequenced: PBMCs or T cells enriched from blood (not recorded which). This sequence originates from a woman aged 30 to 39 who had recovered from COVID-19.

The CDR3 reads CASSQVSGGPSTDTQYF. DNA sequence: TGCGCCAGCAGCCAAGTTAGCGGGGGGCCTAGCACAGATACGCAGTATTTT. This chain joins TRBV4-1 to TRBJ2-3; TRBD2 lines up with 10 middle nucleotides. The CDR3 contains 17 residues, cysteine and phenylalanine counted. Only the CDR3 region is kept as DNA, spanning 51 bases read in frame from base 1. The germline V and J ends show losses of 1 base and 0 bases respectively, and no gene match explains 4 bases of the junction. Via the germline V gene, CDR1 is MGHRA and CDR2 YSYEKL.